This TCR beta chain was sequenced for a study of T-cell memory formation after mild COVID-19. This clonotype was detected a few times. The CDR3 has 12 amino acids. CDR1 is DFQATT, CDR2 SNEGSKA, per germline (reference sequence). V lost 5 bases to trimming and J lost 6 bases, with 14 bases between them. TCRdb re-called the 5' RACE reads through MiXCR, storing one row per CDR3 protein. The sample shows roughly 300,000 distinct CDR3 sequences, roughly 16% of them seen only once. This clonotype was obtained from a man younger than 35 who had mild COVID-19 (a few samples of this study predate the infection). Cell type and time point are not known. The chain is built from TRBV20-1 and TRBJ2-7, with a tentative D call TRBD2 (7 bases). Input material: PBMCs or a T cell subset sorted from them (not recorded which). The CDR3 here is CSARGAGLEQYF. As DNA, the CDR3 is TGCAGTGCTCGGGGGGCAGGGCTCGAGCAGTACTTC.